The text below deals with one T cell receptor beta chain. Its antigen is undetermined. Measured with immunoSEQ multiplex PCR; TCRdb has only the in-frame clones, and not every one. The table shows approximately 140,000 clones, with approximately 92% occurring only once. This record belongs to a study of T cell responses to AZD1222 COVID-19 vaccine. Whole-study findings and limits: Reportedly, nearly half of unique spike TCRs recognized epitopes outside B.1.351/B.1.1.7 mutations.

Researchers grouped second doses given at about 4 or about 12 weeks into one pool. The CDR3 length is 16 residues. Trimming at V came to 9 bases and at J to 1 base, leaving 14 bases not matched to a gene. Germline V lookup: CDR1 LNHDA, CDR2 SQIVND (reference sequence). Material: peripheral blood, obtained 28 days after the second AZD1222 dose. This receptor was taken from an adult who received the AZD1222 COVID-19 vaccine. The J gene is TRBJ2-5, the V gene TRBV19, with 7 nucleotides matching TRBD1. CDR3 loop: CARPQLGTALQETQYF. The CDR3 coding sequence is TGTGCCAGACCGCAATTAGGGACAGCCCTCCAAGAGACCCAGTACTTC.